The 8 T cell receptor beta chains below were found in one sample sequenced in a study of patients and donors after allogeneic stem cell transplantation. MiXCR, applied by TCRdb to the RT-PCR reads, yields one record per CDR3 protein. The table has 800,000 to 1,000,000 distinct CDR3 sequences, 15% to 20% seen once. Sequencing used blood, either unsorted or a sorted T cell fraction (not recorded which). These receptors were taken from a human donor who was either an allogeneic HSCT recipient or a stem cell or donor lymphocyte infusion donor (not recorded which). It is not recorded whose cells these are; they may come from a transplant donor.

In this sample, this clonotype turned up a few times. The gene calls are TRBV9 and TRBJ2-5; 8 positions match TRBD2. CDR3 length equals 16 residues. Trimming removed 3 bases from V and 2 bases from J; junction bases left unmatched: 9. The germline V gene has CDR1 SGDLS and CDR2 YYNGEE. CDR3: CASSALFGGGQETQYF. The CDR3 DNA sequence: TGTGCCAGCAGCGCACTATTCGGGGGGGGGCAAGAGACCCAGTACTTC.

The J gene is TRBJ1-1, the V gene TRBV5-1, with D unclear. CDR1 SGHRS and CDR2 YFSETQ come from the germline V gene. V was trimmed by 5 bases and J by 2 bases, leaving 7 bases between them. This CDR3 is 12 amino acids long. The CDR3 DNA is TGCGCCAGCAGACAGTTAAACACTGAAGCTTTCTTT. As protein: CASRQLNTEAFF.

The chain uses TRBV29-1 and TRBJ2-3, with TRBD2 matching 10 bases. CDR3 length: 14 amino acids. The germline V gene encodes CDR1 SQVTM and CDR2 ANQGSEA. J gave up 2 bases and V 3 bases, and 2 bases lay outside the gene matches. CDR3 coding DNA: TGCAGCGTTGATAGCGGGGGGAACACAGATACGCAGTATTTT. It codes for CSVDSGGNTDTQYF.

In its sample, this clonotype was seen a few times. The chain joins TRBV5-1 to TRBJ2-7, with 13 bases identical to TRBD2. CDR3 length: 16 amino acids. Losses at the gene ends were 2 bases for V and 3 bases for J; bases not matched to a gene: 5. Germline V gives CDR1 SGHRS, CDR2 YFSETQ. CDR3 in DNA: TGCGCCAGCAGCTTCGGGACTAGCGGGGTTGTCTACGAGCAGTACTTC. This encodes CASSFGTSGVVYEQYF.

This chain joins TRBV19 and TRBJ1-2, with D maybe TRBD1 (6 bases). This CDR3 contains 15 residues. Per the germline V gene, CDR1 is LNHDA and CDR2 is SQIVND (reference sequence). Trimming cost V 1 base and J 1 base, with 10 bases left between them. The CDR3 coding sequence is TGTGCCAGTAGTATAGGCACCAGGGGTAACTATGGCTACACCTTC. Encoded protein: CASSIGTRGNYGYTF.

This chain links TRBV30 with TRBJ2-7, with 7 bases lining up with TRBD2. V dropped 3 bases and J dropped 0; count of bases not matched to a gene: 11. This CDR3 spans 16 amino acids. Germline CDR1 is GTSNPN and CDR2 is SVGIG (reference sequence). The chain's CDR3 is CAWSRSWGGNSYEQYF. The CDR3 DNA reads as TGTGCCTGGAGCCGTTCTTGGGGGGGGAACTCCTACGAGCAGTACTTC.

The chain recombines TRBV3-1 with TRBJ2-7, with 7 bases lining up with TRBD1. The CDR3 loop spans 17 amino acids. Germline V gives CDR1 LGHDT, CDR2 YNNKEL (reference sequence). Trimming at V came to 1 base and at J to 0 bases, leaving 9 bases not matched to a gene. The CDR3 spells CASSQVGQFFLSYEQYF. The CDR3 DNA follows: TGTGCCAGCAGCCAAGTGGGACAGTTCTTCCTCTCCTACGAGCAGTACTTC.

The chain uses TRBV6-5 and TRBJ2-1; D not certain. Germline V lookup: CDR1 MNHEY, CDR2 SVGAGI. The CDR3 length is 12 residues. The germline V and J ends were trimmed by 5 bases and 5 bases, with 7 bases remaining between them. The chain's CDR3 is CASSRRHNEQFF. In DNA, the CDR3 is TGTGCCAGCAGTCGACGACACAATGAGCAGTTCTTC.